Below are 10 T cell receptor beta chains sequenced from a single sample in a study of T cells after yellow fever vaccination. TCRdb used MiXCR to reprocess the 5' RACE reads, holding one entry per CDR3 protein. The data show just over 300,000 distinct CDR3 sequences, roughly 3.5% seen once. This material consisted of PBMCs, taken on the day of the yellow fever booster vaccination. All receptors derive from a man aged 18-30 years who received the YFV17D yellow fever vaccine.

This clonotype was found a few times. This chain connects TRBV5-6 to TRBJ2-1; 8 bases match TRBD2. The J segment lost 4 bases and the V segment lost 2 bases, leaving 5 bases of the junction unmatched. The CDR3 length is 15 residues. The germline V gene encodes CDR1 SGHDT and CDR2 YYEEEE. The CDR3 spells CASSLRGGRYNEQFF. For the CDR3, the DNA is TGTGCCAGCAGCTTACGGGGGGGTCGGTACAATGAGCAGTTCTTC.

The chain links TRBV6-1 to TRBJ1-2; D perhaps matches TRBD1 (5 bases). This CDR3 has 13 amino acids. The V end was cut by 4 bases, the J end by 8 bases, with 14 bases between. Germline V gene data show CDR1 as MNHNS and CDR2 as SASEGT. The CDR3: CASSVRRAEGYTF. The CDR3 DNA reads TGTGCCAGCAGTGTGCGCAGGGCTGAAGGCTACACCTTC.

This clonotype was seen at least ten times. The CDR3: CATSETLAGHGNEQFF. CDR3 bases: TGTGCCACCAGTGAGACTCTAGCGGGGCACGGCAATGAGCAGTTCTTC. This rearrangement joins TRBV24-1 to TRBJ2-1; 9 nucleotides match TRBD2. This CDR3 comprises 16 residues. Trimming at V came to 4 bases and at J to 6 bases, leaving 9 bases not matched to a gene. Germline loops: CDR1 KGHDR, CDR2 SFDVKD.

The chain carries TRBV11-2 and TRBJ1-1; D is uncertain. There are 15 residues in the CDR3. Trimming cost V 1 base and J 0 bases, with 9 bases left between them. Germline values: CDR1 SGHAT, CDR2 FQNNGV. The CDR3 nucleotides read TGTGCCAGCAGCTTAGCTTCAGCTTTGAACACTGAAGCTTTCTTT. This gives the protein CASSLASALNTEAFF.

This clonotype was counted between two and nine times. This chain uses TRBV3-1 with TRBJ1-5; D uncertain. This CDR3 spans 14 amino acids. Trimming took 4 bases from V and 2 from J, leaving 9 bases between them. Germline loops: CDR1 LGHDT, CDR2 YNNKEL (reference sequence). Here the CDR3 reads CASSPHGGNQPQHF. The CDR3 DNA reads TGTGCCAGCAGCCCCCATGGAGGCAATCAGCCCCAGCATTTT.

This chain uses TRBV20-1 with TRBJ2-3; D is uncertain. The V end was cut by 7 bases, the J end by 7 bases, with 12 bases between. CDR3 length equals 11 residues. Germline V lookup: CDR1 DFQATT, CDR2 SNEGSKA (reference sequence). The CDR3 loop reads CSVKPANTQYF. CDR3 bases: TGCAGTGTTAAACCGGCAAATACGCAGTATTTT.

This clonotype has just a few counts. V gene TRBV29-1 combines with J gene TRBJ1-6, with D perhaps matching TRBD1 (6 bases). Germline CDR1 SQVTM, CDR2 ANQGSEA. CDR3 length: 14 amino acids. With 6 bases removed from V and 7 bases from J, the gap between germline ends came to 16 bases. CDR3 in amino acids: CSVRPGGLNSPLHF. CDR3 DNA: TGCAGCGTCCGACCGGGGGGGCTGAATTCACCCCTCCACTTT.

This clonotype was detected many times. The CDR3, as DNA: TGTGCCAGCAGTGCTCTAGGGGGATACGAGCAGTACGTC. Translating gives CASSALGGYEQYV. V gene TRBV6-1 combines with J gene TRBJ2-7; TRBD1 might be the D (6 bases). The CDR3 length is 13 residues. The V gene lost 4 bases and the J gene lost 4 bases, with 11 bases spanning the gap. Germline CDR1 is MNHNS and CDR2 is SASEGT.

This clonotype showed up just a few times. The V call is TRBV5-4, the J call TRBJ1-1; 12 bases are shared with TRBD1. This CDR3 has 18 residues. V lost 4 bases and J lost 0; bases outside the gene matches: 10. Germline V gene sequence: CDR1 SGHNT, CDR2 YYREEE (reference sequence). As DNA, the CDR3 is TGTGCCAGCAGCGCGGGGCGGGACAGGGGGCTTCTGAACACTGAAGCTTTCTTT. It translates to CASSAGRDRGLLNTEAFF.

This clonotype has a handful of counts. V is TRBV25-1 and J is TRBJ1-6; a weak D match, TRBD1 (6 bases). Per germline, CDR1 MGHDK and CDR2 SYGVNS. The V end lost 1 base, the J end lost 8 bases, and 9 bases lay between the germline ends. The CDR3 runs 14 residues. In DNA form, the CDR3 reads TGTGCCAGCAGTGAATTAGCAGGGGATTCACCCCTCCACTTT. Amino acids: CASSELAGDSPLHF.